The rows below give T cell receptor beta chains drawn from one sample of a study of T-cell reconstitution after alpha-beta-depleted transplantation in children. TCRdb processed the PCR reads anew with MiXCR; each CDR3 protein has one entry. The sample holds approximately 300,000 distinct CDR3 sequences; nearly 8% are singletons and the top ten take approximately 9.6%. The source material was peripheral blood, sampled 360 days after TCRalphabeta/CD19-depleted stem cell transplant. The origin of the receptors is a female patient under 10 years old who had a stem cell transplant for Fanconi anemia, so the T cells may come from the graft donor. Each CDR3 is given with its conserved first and last residue. Fields, in order: D gene, J gene, V gene, clone size, CDR3 protein, CDR3 DNA. The D gene is left open where the match is weak. The size field is filled for only some rows; it gives once, few, many or a size class.

>-|TRBJ2-2|TRBV7-9|few
CASSLALVSGELFF
TGTGCCAGCAGCTTAGCACTAGTCTCCGGGGAGCTGTTTTTT
>-|TRBJ1-5|TRBV4-1|-
CASSQDGQALGNQPQHF
TGCGCCAGCAGCCAAGATGGTCAGGCCCTGGGCAATCAGCCCCAGCATTTT
>-|TRBJ1-3|TRBV18|few
CASSPLDSNPGNTIYF
TGTGCCAGCTCACCACTCGACAGTAACCCTGGAAACACCATATATTTT
>TRBD1|TRBJ2-7|TRBV5-1|many
CASSLLDRAYEQYF
TGCGCCAGCAGCTTGCTGGACAGGGCCTACGAGCAGTACTTC
>TRBD2|TRBJ2-3|TRBV14|few
CASTQGSLAGGIADTQYF
TGTGCCAGCACCCAAGGTTCACTAGCGGGAGGGATTGCAGATACGCAGTATTTT
>-|TRBJ2-1|TRBV5-1|many
CASSLVRGQGNEQFF
TGCGCCAGCAGCTTGGTGCGGGGGCAAGGGAATGAGCAGTTCTTC
>-|TRBJ1-6|TRBV6-5|many
CASTPQMGGSRNSPLHF
TGTGCCAGCACCCCCCAGATGGGGGGAAGTCGTAATTCACCCCTCCACTTT
>-|TRBJ2-2|TRBV2|-
CASSEVRGGTGELFF
TGTGCCAGCAGTGAAGTCAGGGGGGGGACCGGGGAGCTGTTTTTT
>-|TRBJ1-2|TRBV28|few
CASSSIRGSYTF
TGTGCCAGCAGTTCGATCAGAGGGAGCTACACCTTC
>-|TRBJ1-1|TRBV6-1|many
CASSEAGLRAFF
TGTGCCAGCAGTGAAGCGGGGCTTCGGGCTTTCTTT
>-|TRBJ2-1|TRBV7-2|many
CASSLETGHNEQFF
TGTGCCAGCAGCTTGGAAACAGGGCACAATGAGCAGTTCTTC
>-|TRBJ1-1|TRBV11-2|few
CASSLESIQGSEAFF
TGTGCCAGCAGCTTGGAGAGTATCCAGGGTAGTGAAGCTTTCTTT
>TRBD1|TRBJ2-3|TRBV12-3/TRBV12-4|many
CASSWGQGDTQYF
TGTGCCAGCAGTTGGGGACAGGGGGATACGCAGTATTTT
>-|TRBJ2-1|TRBV5-1|many
CASSLAALSYNEQFF
TGCGCCAGCAGCTTGGCGGCTCTCTCCTACAATGAGCAGTTCTTC
>-|TRBJ2-5|TRBV5-4|-
CASSGRRVEETQYF
TGTGCCAGCAGCGGCAGGAGGGTCGAAGAGACCCAGTACTTC
>-|TRBJ2-7|TRBV14|few
CASSQVQSGTTYEQYF
TGTGCCAGCAGCCAAGTCCAGTCTGGGACAACCTACGAGCAGTACTTC
>-|TRBJ1-6|TRBV4-2|many
CASSQDPPGTGSPLHF
TGTGCCAGCAGCCAAGATCCCCCGGGGACCGGTTCACCCCTCCACTTT
>-|TRBJ1-2|TRBV7-9|many
CASSLEENYGYTF
TGTGCCAGCAGCTTAGAGGAGAACTATGGCTACACCTTC
>-|TRBJ2-5|TRBV6-6|many
CASSYFGETQYF
TGTGCCAGCAGTTACTTTGGGGAGACCCAGTACTTC
>-|TRBJ2-1|TRBV6-5|many
CASSYFRGEQFF
TGTGCCAGCAGTTACTTTCGAGGTGAGCAGTTCTTC
>-|TRBJ2-1|TRBV7-8|many
CASSLESLYSSANEQFF
TGTGCCAGCAGCTTAGAAAGCCTTTACTCTAGTGCCAATGAGCAGTTCTTC
>-|TRBJ2-3|TRBV20-1|-
CSARDPLDSDSSTDTQYF
TGCAGTGCTAGAGATCCTTTGGACAGCGATTCTAGCACAGATACGCAGTATTTT
>TRBD2|TRBJ2-5|TRBV5-1|many
CASSLTGGTETQYF
TGCGCCAGCAGCTTGACCGGGGGGACGGAGACCCAGTACTTC